This record looks at one T cell receptor beta chain sequence and its context. Its cognate antigen is unknown. The data were taken from a study of OX40 agonist ivuxolimab in advanced cancers. Across the study: Subjects had a mean age of about 61 years, with a range of about 20 to 85; just over 80% were male.

Method: immunoSEQ multiplex PCR; TCRdb's copy keeps in-frame clones and lacks some. The data show just under 100,000 clones, approximately 93% seen once. Broader study findings: Fewer expanded clones were found on average in CD4+ than in CD8+ T cells.

The sequencing used CD4+ or CD8+ T cells sorted from blood, collected in a trial of the OX40 agonist ivuxolimab. This TCR was sampled from an adult with an advanced solid tumor such as melanoma, head and neck, liver or kidney cancer.

CDR3 sequence: CASSSSGTGTDTQYF. The CDR3 DNA follows: TGTGCCAGCAGCTCTTCCGGGACAGGGACAGATACGCAGTATTTT. The chain couples TRBV5-4 to TRBJ2-3; 9 bases map to TRBD1. The germline V gene has CDR1 SGHNT and CDR2 YYREEE (reference sequence). V was clipped by 3 bases and J by 3 bases; unmatched bases: 5. This CDR3 is built from 15 residues.